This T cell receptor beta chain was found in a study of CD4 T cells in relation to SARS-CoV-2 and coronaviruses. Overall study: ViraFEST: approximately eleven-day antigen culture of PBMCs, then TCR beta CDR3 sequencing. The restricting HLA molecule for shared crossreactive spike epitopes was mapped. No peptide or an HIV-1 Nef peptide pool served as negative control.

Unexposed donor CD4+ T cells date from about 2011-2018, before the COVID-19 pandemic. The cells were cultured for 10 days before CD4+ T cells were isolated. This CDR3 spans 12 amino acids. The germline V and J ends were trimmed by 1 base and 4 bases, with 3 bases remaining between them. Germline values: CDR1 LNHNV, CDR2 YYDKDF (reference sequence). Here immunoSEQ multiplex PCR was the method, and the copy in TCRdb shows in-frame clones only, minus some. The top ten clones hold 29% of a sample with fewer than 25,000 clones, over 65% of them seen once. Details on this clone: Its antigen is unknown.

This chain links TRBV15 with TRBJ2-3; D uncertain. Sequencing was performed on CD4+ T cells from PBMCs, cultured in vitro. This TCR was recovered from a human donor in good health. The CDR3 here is CATSRGPDTQYF. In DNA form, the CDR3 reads TGTGCCACCAGCAGAGGGCCAGATACGCAGTATTTT.